The 23 T cell receptor beta chains below come from one sample, sequenced in a study of blood T cell repertoires in COVID-19. The assay was immunoSEQ multiplex PCR, and TCRdb's table has in-frame clones only and misses some. The sample has about 140,000 clones, 76% seen once; the top ten hold around 4%. Material for sequencing was peripheral blood. Receptors originate from a man between 60 and 70 years old with acute or convalescent COVID-19.

V gene TRBV4-1 combines with J gene TRBJ1-2; maybe TRBD1 (6 bases). V was clipped by 2 bases and J by 6 bases, with 10 bases between them. CDR1 and CDR2 (germline): MGHRA, YSYEKL. This CDR3 region has 13 residues. The CDR3 nucleotides read TGCGCCAGCAGCCAATGGCCAGGGGATGGCTACACCTTC. This translates into CASSQWPGDGYTF.

The chain has TRBV11-2 and TRBJ2-4; 7 positions match TRBD2. Germline values: CDR1 SGHAT, CDR2 FQNNGV. CDR3 length: 15 amino acids. After removal of 6 bases from V and 7 bases from J, the junction contained 12 bases not matched to a gene. The CDR3 DNA reads as TGTGCCAGCAGTCCCGGGGGGAGTGTTAAGAACATTCAGTACTTC. The encoded protein is CASSPGGSVKNIQYF.

The chain carries TRBV4-1 and TRBJ1-2; a possible D gene is TRBD1 (5 bases). Looked up from germline, CDR1 is MGHRA and CDR2 is YSYEKL. The CDR3 is 15 residues long. V lost 0 bases and J 5 bases, leaving 13 bases between the germline ends. The CDR3 DNA reads TGCGCCAGCAGCCAAGATTGGGGGGGTGGATATGGCTACACCTTC. It translates to CASSQDWGGGYGYTF.

The V and J genes are TRBV4-2 and TRBJ1-3, with 8 bases that match TRBD1. The CDR3 is 16 amino acids. Germline CDR1 and CDR2: LGHNA and YNFKEQ. The J segment lost 4 bases and the V segment lost 1 base, leaving 6 bases of the junction unmatched. The CDR3 here is CASSQAGGRSGNTIYF. CDR3 nucleotides: TGTGCCAGCAGCCAAGCAGGGGGCCGCTCCGGAAACACCATATATTTT.

This chain uses TRBV28 with TRBJ2-7, with 9 nucleotides matching TRBD1. The V and J ends lost 2 bases and 0 bases, in that order; junction bases with no gene match: 11. From germline, CDR1 is MDHEN and CDR2 SYDVKM. The CDR3 is 18 amino acids. For the CDR3, the DNA is TGTGCCAGCAGTTTAGGGTTGGGACAGGGCCCGAGCTCCTACGAGCAGTACTTC. Its protein product is CASSLGLGQGPSSYEQYF.

The rearrangement joins TRBV5-1 to TRBJ2-5, with 8 nucleotides matching TRBD2. V shed 4 bases and J 2 bases; nucleotides not matched to a gene: 10. Looked up from germline, CDR1 is SGHRS and CDR2 is YFSETQ. CDR3 size: 16 residues. CDR3: CASSPGTRALQETQYF. The DNA of the CDR3 is TGCGCCAGCAGCCCCGGGACTAGGGCCCTTCAAGAGACCCAGTACTTC.

The gene calls are TRBV19 and TRBJ2-7; possibly TRBD2 for D (5 bases). The length of the CDR3 is 14 residues. Trimming took 9 bases from V and 3 from J, leaving 18 bases between them. From germline, CDR1 is LNHDA and CDR2 SQIVND (reference sequence). In DNA, the CDR3 is TGTGCCAGCCGGCCGAGTTGGACTTTCTACGAGCAGTACTTC. Its protein is CASRPSWTFYEQYF.

This chain links TRBV28 with TRBJ1-4; 9 bases match TRBD1. The germline V gene has CDR1 MDHEN and CDR2 SYDVKM. CDR3 size: 15 residues. V trimming: 2 bases; J trimming: 5 bases; junction bases outside the gene matches: 3. CDR3: CASSLPGQGNEKLFF. DNA for the CDR3: TGTGCCAGCAGTTTACCGGGACAGGGCAATGAAAAACTGTTTTTT.

This chain connects TRBV28 to TRBJ2-7; D unclear. CDR3 length: 13 residues. V was clipped by 7 bases and J by 0 bases, with 10 bases between them. Germline CDR1 MDHEN, CDR2 SYDVKM. CDR3 in DNA: TGTGCCAGCATTGGCGGAACCTCCTACGAGCAGTACTTC. It codes for CASIGGTSYEQYF.

This clone has just one count. The gene calls are TRBV9 and TRBJ2-1; TRBD1 agrees at 8 bases. Germline V gene lookup returns CDR1 SGDLS and CDR2 YYNGEE. The CDR3 runs 17 residues. Trimming cost V 3 bases and J 4 bases; bases outside gene matches: 12. CDR3 nucleotides: TGTGCCAGCAGCGCGAGCTTTACAGGGGGATCTTACAATGAGCAGTTCTTC. It yields the protein CASSASFTGGSYNEQFF.

J is TRBJ1-5 and V is TRBV28; D not resolved. This CDR3 spans 12 amino acids. Trimming pared 4 bases from V and 3 bases from J, leaving 4 bases between. Germline V lookup: CDR1 MDHEN, CDR2 SYDVKM. The CDR3 reads CASSSINQPQHF. In DNA, the CDR3 is TGTGCCAGCAGTTCAATCAATCAGCCCCAGCATTTT.

The chain uses TRBV5-6 and TRBJ2-5; weak D call: TRBD2 (6 bases). The ends were cut back, 0 bases at V and 2 bases at J, with 14 bases in the middle. The CDR3 is 16 residues long. Germline V gene data show CDR1 as SGHDT and CDR2 as YYEEEE. The CDR3 sequence is CASSLDGSRHQETQYF. CDR3 bases: TGTGCCAGCAGCTTGGACGGGAGCAGACATCAAGAGACCCAGTACTTC.

The chain combines TRBV7-9 with TRBJ2-5, with 10 bases matching TRBD1. The trim removed 11 bases at V and 4 bases at J, leaving 7 bases unmatched. The CDR3 loop spans 13 amino acids. Per germline, CDR1 SEHNR and CDR2 FQNEAQ (reference sequence). The DNA of the CDR3 is TGTGCCGGAATGACAGGGGGCGCAGAGACCCAGTACTTC. Translating it yields CAGMTGGAETQYF.

This clone was picked up one time. This chain connects TRBV11-2 to TRBJ1-4, with 8 bases fitting TRBD1. CDR3 length: 20 residues. Per the germline V gene, CDR1 is SGHAT and CDR2 is FQNNGV. Trimming took 0 bases from V and 11 from J; bases not matched to a gene: 23. This chain's CDR3 is CASSLDGARGQGPFRRKLFF. In DNA, the CDR3 is TGTGCCAGCAGCTTAGATGGGGCAAGAGGACAGGGACCATTTCGCCGGAAACTGTTTTTT.

V gene TRBV4-2 combines with J gene TRBJ2-2; a possible D gene is TRBD1 (6 bases). CDR3 length equals 15 residues. V lost 2 bases, J lost 6 bases, and 13 bases lay in between. In germline, CDR1 is LGHNA, CDR2 YNFKEQ. The CDR3 is CASSQNREPPGELFF. The CDR3 DNA follows: TGTGCCAGCAGCCAAAACAGGGAGCCCCCCGGGGAGCTGTTTTTT.

This clone was recorded only once. J is TRBJ1-4 and V is TRBV3-1 (or the pseudogene TRBV3-2), with 9 positions matching TRBD1. The CDR3 length is 14 residues. Germline V gene data show CDR1 as LGHDT and CDR2 as YNNKEL (reference sequence). V dropped 2 bases and J dropped 9; count of bases not matched to a gene: 4. The CDR3 nucleotides are TGTGCCAGCAGCCAACTGGACAGGGGACAAAAACTGTTTTTT. It yields the protein CASSQLDRGQKLFF.

The chain recombines TRBV29-1 with TRBJ1-5, with 10 positions matching TRBD1. With 4 bases clipped from V and 6 bases from J, the junction kept 6 bases outside the gene matches. CDR1 SQVTM and CDR2 ANQGSEA come from the germline V gene. This CDR3 spans 14 amino acids. CDR3 sequence reads: CSVVTGGGGQPQHF. The CDR3 DNA reads TGCAGCGTTGTGACAGGGGGCGGAGGTCAGCCCCAGCATTTT.

The genes are TRBV13 and TRBJ2-2; D possibly corresponds to TRBD2 (5 bases). V gave up 8 bases and J gave up 6 bases, with 19 bases separating them. Germline V gene data show CDR1 as PRHDT and CDR2 as FYEKMQ (reference sequence). The CDR3 has 15 residues. CDR3 sequence: CASGRQGSNAGELFF. In DNA form, the CDR3 reads TGTGCCAGCGGTCGACAAGGGAGTAACGCCGGGGAGCTGTTTTTT.

The V and J genes are TRBV19 and TRBJ1-5, with 10 bases lining up with TRBD1. CDR1 is LNHDA and CDR2 is SQIVND in the germline V gene (reference sequence). CDR3 length equals 19 residues. V lost 7 bases and J lost 0; bases outside the gene matches: 15. The CDR3 DNA reads as TGTGCCAGTACCACTCCTCTGGGACAGGGGAGTTATAGCAATCAGCCCCAGCATTTT. Translating gives CASTTPLGQGSYSNQPQHF.

The V call is TRBV18, the J call TRBJ2-1, with D tentatively TRBD1 (5 bases). In germline, CDR1 is KGHSH, CDR2 LQKENI. Trimming removed 6 bases from V and 5 bases from J, with 23 bases in between. The CDR3 length is 17 residues. CDR3 nucleotides: TGTGCCAGCTCGCAGGGTTCCTTTAACTCCGGCAACAATGAGCAGTTCTTC. The encoded protein is CASSQGSFNSGNNEQFF. The whole variable domain, remainder taken from reference TRBV18 and TRBJ2-1, is NAGVMQNPRHLVRRRGQEARLRCSPMKGHSHVYWYRQLPEEGLKFMVYLQKENIIDESGMPKERFSAEFPKEGPSILRIQQVVRGDSAAYFCASSQGSFNSGNNEQFFGPGTRLTVL.

V usage is TRBV2 and J usage is TRBJ1-4; 8 bases align to TRBD1. This CDR3 is 15 amino acids long. V dropped 6 bases and J dropped 3; count of bases not matched to a gene: 6. Germline V CDR1 and CDR2: SNHLY, FYNNEI. CDR3 amino acids: CASRGQAGANEKLFF. DNA for the CDR3: TGTGCCAGCAGGGGACAGGCCGGGGCTAATGAAAAACTGTTTTTT. The full variable domain, with the rest looked up from reference TRBV2 and TRBJ1-4, is EPEVTQTPSHQVTQMGQEVILRCVPISNHLYFYWYRQILGQKVEFLVSFYNNEISEKSEIFDDQFSVERPDGSNFTLKIRSTKLEDSAMYFCASRGQAGANEKLFFGSGTQLSVL.

The chain employs TRBV6-2 or TRBV6-3 and TRBJ2-6; 8 bases line up with TRBD1. V dropped 5 bases and J dropped 0; count of bases not matched to a gene: 9. Germline V gene data show CDR1 as MNHEY and CDR2 as SVGEGT. CDR3 length: 18 residues. The CDR3, as DNA: TGTGCCAGCAGTCTCCGGGACAGGACACTCTCTGGGGCCAACGTCCTGACTTTC. It is translated as CASSLRDRTLSGANVLTF.

The rearrangement uses TRBV5-6 and TRBJ2-7, with a weak D call TRBD1 (6 bases). Deletions cut 4 bases from V and 0 bases from J, with 14 bases between. Germline values: CDR1 SGHDT, CDR2 YYEEEE. The length of the CDR3 is 15 residues. The CDR3 region is CASSPGQWSSYEQYF. As DNA, the CDR3 is TGTGCCAGCAGCCCCGGACAGTGGAGCTCCTACGAGCAGTACTTC.